Listed here is a single T cell receptor beta chain. Its antigen is not identified. This cohort consisted of healthy bone marrow donors. The source of the sample is a study of cytomegalovirus exposure and HLA in healthy donors. Study outcomes and limitations: Reportedly, cytomegalovirus status was diagnosed with high sensitivity and specificity. Presence/absence comparisons presumed near-even sequencing depth among donors.

PCR used 60 Vbeta primers and 13 Jbeta primers. TCRdb keeps only in-frame clones here, not all; method: immunoSEQ multiplex PCR. The data hold around 200,000 clones, with approximately 85% observed a single time. The CDR3 is 14 amino acids. V lost 5 bases and J lost 2, with 12 bases in between. Germline loops: CDR1 MNHNS, CDR2 SASEGT. The sequencing sample was made of PBMCs. This receptor was identified in a woman in her 50s in good health and CMV-seronegative. This sequence joins TRBV6-1 and TRBJ1-1; tentatively, D is TRBD1 (6 bases). CDR3 coding DNA: TGTGCCAGCAGTACCTGGACAGAAAACACTGAAGCTTTCTTT. Protein product: CASSTWTENTEAFF.